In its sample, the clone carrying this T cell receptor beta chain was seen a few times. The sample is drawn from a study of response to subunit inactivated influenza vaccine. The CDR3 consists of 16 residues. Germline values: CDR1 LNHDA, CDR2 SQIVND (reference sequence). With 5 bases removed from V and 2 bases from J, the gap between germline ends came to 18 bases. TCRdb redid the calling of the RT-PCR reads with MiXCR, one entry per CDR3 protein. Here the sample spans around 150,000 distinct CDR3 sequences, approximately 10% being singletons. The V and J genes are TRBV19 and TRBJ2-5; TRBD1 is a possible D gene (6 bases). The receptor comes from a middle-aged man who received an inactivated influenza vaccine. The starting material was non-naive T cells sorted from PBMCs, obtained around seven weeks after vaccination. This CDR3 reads CASSLNFQGIQETQYF. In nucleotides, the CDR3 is TGTGCCAGTAGTCTCAACTTTCAGGGGATACAAGAGACCCAGTACTTC.